This T cell receptor beta chain was profiled in a study of Graves' ophthalmopathy and Graves' hyperthyroidism. The study, taken as a whole, reports: Blood also held most thyroid clonotypes expanded above 0.001 frequency.

RNA transcripts provided the template for amplifying TCR beta CDR3 regions. Scientists carried out first-round RT-PCR using HTBI primers and then a second-round multiplex PCR. TCRdb re-analysed the multiplex PCR reads in MiXCR, keeping a single row per CDR3 protein. The repertoire holds fewer than 650,000 distinct CDR3 sequences, about 20% seen once, with approximately 7.7% in the top ten. With regard to this clonotype: The antigen is unknown.

The CDR3 loop spans 14 amino acids. CDR1 is LNHDA, CDR2 SQIVND, per germline (reference sequence). V was clipped by 4 bases and J by 7 bases; unmatched bases: 8. The receptor comes from a woman aged 18-29 years with stable Graves' hyperthyroidism. Some clones in this sample may be carry-over from other donors' samples. Sequencing input: peripheral blood. The chain uses TRBV19 and TRBJ1-1, with TRBD1 matching over 8 bases. In DNA form, the CDR3 reads TGTGCCAGTAGTAAAGCAGGGGGCGAAGGTGAAGCTTTCTTT. This codes for CASSKAGGEGEAFF.